This T cell receptor (beta chain) derives from a study of T cell repertoires in cytomegalovirus infection (dated by TCRdb to about 2019). With regard to the full study: The HLA type of each donor mattered for the analysis, because public TCR beta signatures pointed to carriage of CMV infection along with the matching HLA type.

What the authors observed across the whole study: In the ex vivo response, HLA-C-restricted CMV-specific TCR beta clonotypes were dominant, and in two of eight donors the single most frequent clonotype came from this HLA-C-restricted group. Carriers of CMV infection plus the relevant HLA type were discriminated by the cumulative frequency of public TCR beta family members in the study cohort and in an independent 352-donor cohort.

This sample was sequenced with an Illumina HiSeq 1500. TCRdb reprocessing: public reads trimmed at Q25 with fastp, clones called with MiXCR, in-frame beta chains kept. Each entry merges the rows of one CDR3 protein and shows their most common DNA and genes. The sample yields 300,000 to 400,000 distinct CDR3 sequences; more than 9% were counted once. Jointly, the top ten make up approximately 4.5% of the sample. Via the germline V gene (reference sequence), CDR1 is DFQATT and CDR2 SNEGSKA. Including cysteine and phenylalanine, the CDR3 has 11 amino acids. Just the 33-base CDR3 DNA is kept, in frame starting at base 1. V loses 8 bases, J loses 5 bases, and the germline ends lie 12 bases apart. As to this clonotype: Its antigen is currently not known. It has no much larger one-base neighbor in the sample; base qualities were not kept.

The sequence came from a human donor in good health (CMV status not recorded). Some clones in this sample may be carry-over from other donors' samples. This sequence uses TRBV20-1 and TRBJ2-5, with the D gene not confidently named. The specimen sequenced was PBMCs. The sequence in DNA is TGCAGTCCATTCGCCAAGGAGACCCAGTACTTC. The resulting protein is CSPFAKETQYF.